Following are 19 T cell receptor beta chains from one sample sequenced in a study of response to subunit inactivated influenza vaccine. TCRdb ran MiXCR on the RT-PCR reads and lists one entry per CDR3 protein. The sample contains about half a million distinct CDR3 sequences, about 25% of which appear only once. The sequenced sample was CD4+ T cells sorted from PBMCs, obtained approximately 5 days after vaccination. The receptors shown here come from a man over 45 who received an inactivated influenza vaccine.

The rearrangement uses TRBV12-3 or TRBV12-4 and TRBJ2-7; 7 nucleotides match TRBD2. The CDR3 length is 14 residues. V shed 4 bases and J 2 bases; nucleotides not matched to a gene: 5. The CDR3 DNA sequence: TGTGCCAGCAGTTACGCTAGCGGCACCTACGAGCAGTACTTC. Encoded protein: CASSYASGTYEQYF.

The sample holds many counts of this clonotype. The chain uses TRBV20-1 and TRBJ2-1; maybe TRBD2 (6 bases). This CDR3 has 15 amino acids. Germline CDR1 DFQATT, CDR2 SNEGSKA (reference sequence). With 1 base removed from V and 4 bases from J, the gap between germline ends came to 14 bases. CDR3 protein: CSARAGRGPYNEQFF. CDR3 nucleotide sequence: TGCAGTGCTAGAGCAGGGCGGGGACCATACAATGAGCAGTTCTTC.

The chain links TRBV5-1 to TRBJ1-2; D gene ambiguous. The CDR3 extends over 13 amino acids. Germline V gene sequence: CDR1 SGHRS, CDR2 YFSETQ. Trimming removed 4 bases at V and 2 bases at J, with 9 bases between. The CDR3 DNA reads as TGCGCCAGCAGCGAAAGCCAGAACTATGGCTACACCTTC. Residues: CASSESQNYGYTF.

The gene calls are TRBV20-1 and TRBJ2-5; TRBD1 aligns across 9 bases. This CDR3 comprises 12 residues. Trimming at V came to 5 bases and at J to 5 bases, leaving 3 bases not matched to a gene. Germline V gene lookup returns CDR1 DFQATT and CDR2 SNEGSKA (reference sequence). The CDR3 DNA follows: TGCAGTGCTTGGGACAGGGAGGAGACCCAGTACTTC. Translating it yields CSAWDREETQYF.

V is TRBV7-6 and J is TRBJ2-7; the match to TRBD1 covers 10 bases. Germline V CDR1 and CDR2: SGHVS, FNYEAQ. V was clipped by 5 bases and J by 0 bases; unmatched bases: 4. The CDR3 contains 15 residues. In DNA, the CDR3 is TGTGCCAGCAGCCGGGGACAGGGGACCTCCTACGAGCAGTACTTC. Translated: CASSRGQGTSYEQYF.

The gene calls are TRBV20-1 and TRBJ2-3; the match to TRBD2 covers 7 bases. The CDR3 runs to 15 residues. Germline V gives CDR1 DFQATT, CDR2 SNEGSKA (reference sequence). Trimming took 0 bases from V and 3 from J; bases not matched to a gene: 6. CDR3 bases: TGCAGTGCTAGAGATCCGGGGCGGGAGACAGATACGCAGTATTTT. Its translation: CSARDPGRETDTQYF.

There are a few counts of this clonotype. V usage is TRBV5-1 and J usage is TRBJ2-7; weak D call: TRBD1 (5 bases). Trimming took 6 bases from V and 5 from J, leaving 18 bases between them. This CDR3 is built from 14 residues. CDR1 is SGHRS, CDR2 YFSETQ, per germline. The DNA for the CDR3 is TGCGCCAGCACAATTGACAGTTGGGTTCACGAGCAGTACTTC. Amino acid sequence: CASTIDSWVHEQYF.

The chain is built from TRBV4-3 and TRBJ1-1; 11 bases line up with TRBD1. CDR1 and CDR2 from the germline V gene are LGHNA and YSLEER. The CDR3 contains 17 residues. With V trimmed by 1 base and J by 3 bases, 7 bases remained unmatched. The CDR3 bases are TGCGCCAGCAGCCAAGTAAGGGGGACAGGGGGTGACACTGAAGCTTTCTTT. Protein product: CASSQVRGTGGDTEAFF.

The rearrangement links TRBV18 to TRBJ1-1; D is unresolved. CDR1 and CDR2 (germline): KGHSH, LQKENI. The CDR3 totals 14 residues. The V and J ends lost 5 bases and 5 bases respectively, with 15 bases between them. The DNA for the CDR3 is TGTGCCAGCTCAGTACAGAGTTACGGAACTGAAGCTTTCTTT. As protein: CASSVQSYGTEAFF. The whole variable domain, remainder taken from reference TRBV18 and TRBJ1-1, is NAGVMQNPRHLVRRRGQEARLRCSPMKGHSHVYWYRQLPEEGLKFMVYLQKENIIDESGMPKERFSAEFPKEGPSILRIQQVVRGDSAAYFCASSVQSYGTEAFFGQGTRLTVV.

The gene calls are TRBV5-1 and TRBJ2-1; 7 nucleotides match TRBD2. The CDR3 sequence is 14 residues long. CDR1 is SGHRS, CDR2 YFSETQ, per germline. The trim removed 4 bases at V and 5 bases at J, leaving 6 bases unmatched. The CDR3 is CASSIERGHNEQFF. CDR3 bases: TGCGCCAGCAGCATCGAGCGGGGCCACAATGAGCAGTTCTTC.

The V call is TRBV4-3, the J call TRBJ1-2, with D tentatively TRBD1 (5 bases). Germline V gene data show CDR1 as LGHNA and CDR2 as YSLEER. The CDR3 is 15 residues long. V lost 0 bases and J 1 base, leaving 9 bases between the germline ends. In DNA, the CDR3 is TGCGCCAGCAGCCAAGATGCAGGGTATAACTATGGCTACACCTTC. Translated: CASSQDAGYNYGYTF.

This chain connects TRBV20-1 to TRBJ1-1, with 7 bases identical to TRBD1. J gave up 2 bases and V 3 bases, and 9 bases lay outside the gene matches. The CDR3 is made up of 15 amino acids. The germline V gene has CDR1 DFQATT and CDR2 SNEGSKA (reference sequence). Here the CDR3 reads CSARAPTGINTEAFF. The CDR3 coding sequence is TGCAGTGCTAGGGCCCCGACAGGGATTAACACTGAAGCTTTCTTT.

This clonotype was seen repeatedly, ten times or more. The chain couples TRBV18 to TRBJ1-3; tentative D call: TRBD1 (6 bases). V was trimmed by 3 bases and J by 2 bases, leaving 8 bases between them. The length of the CDR3 is 14 residues. The V gene's germline CDR1 is KGHSH and CDR2 LQKENI. The CDR3 DNA follows: TGTGCCAGCTCACCCCCAGGGGCTGGAAACACCATATATTTT. Protein product: CASSPPGAGNTIYF. Full variable domain (missing parts from reference TRBV18 and TRBJ1-3): NAGVMQNPRHLVRRRGQEARLRCSPMKGHSHVYWYRQLPEEGLKFMVYLQKENIIDESGMPKERFSAEFPKEGPSILRIQQVVRGDSAAYFCASSPPGAGNTIYFGEGSWLTVV.

This clonotype was counted a few times. J is TRBJ2-7 and V is TRBV3-1, with D perhaps TRBD2 (6 bases). V shed 1 base and J shed 5 bases, with 18 bases lying between them. CDR1 is LGHDT, CDR2 YNNKEL, per germline (reference sequence). CDR3 size: 16 residues. CDR3 in DNA: TGTGCCAGCAGCCAAGGAGTACGGGAGTCCCTCCACGAGCAGTACTTC. This codes for CASSQGVRESLHEQYF.

V gene TRBV28 combines with J gene TRBJ2-1; D might be TRBD2 (5 bases). The V and J ends lost 0 bases and 3 bases respectively, with 18 bases between them. Germline V gene sequence: CDR1 MDHEN, CDR2 SYDVKM. The CDR3 has 18 residues. The CDR3, as DNA: TGTGCCAGCAGTTTATGGGGGAGTGCAGCGCCTAACTACAATGAGCAGTTCTTC. Translated, it gives CASSLWGSAAPNYNEQFF.

The V and J genes are TRBV7-9 and TRBJ1-5; D is ambiguous. Trimming removed 1 base at V and 5 bases at J, with 3 bases between. Germline loops: CDR1 SEHNR, CDR2 FQNEAQ (reference sequence). The CDR3 is 12 amino acids. The CDR3 DNA is TGTGCCAGCAGCTTAGATGATCAGCCCCAGCATTTT. Amino acids: CASSLDDQPQHF.

CDR3 sequence (DNA): TGCAGTGCCCGCCCACCCCCGGGGGCAGAGACCCAGTACTTC. Its translation: CSARPPPGAETQYF. V is TRBV20-1 and J is TRBJ2-5; D is possibly TRBD1 or TRBD2 (6 bases each). CDR1 is DFQATT, CDR2 SNEGSKA, per germline (reference sequence). The ends were cut back, 6 bases at V and 4 bases at J, with 18 bases in the middle. The CDR3 is made up of 14 amino acids.

This chain uses TRBV20-1 with TRBJ2-7, with unresolved D. The CDR3 runs 10 residues. Trimming removed 6 bases from V and 6 bases from J, with 9 bases in between. Germline values: CDR1 DFQATT, CDR2 SNEGSKA (reference sequence). The CDR3 loop reads CSANGAEQYF. DNA of the CDR3: TGCAGTGCCAATGGAGCCGAGCAGTACTTC.

This clonotype was detected only a few times. The chain has TRBV10-3 and TRBJ2-2, with 10 bases identical to TRBD2. The germline CDR1 and CDR2 sequences are ENHRY and SYGVKD. V lost 6 bases, J lost 2 bases, and 3 bases stayed unmatched. CDR3 length equals 15 residues. CDR3 residues: CAIRTSGTNTGELFF. In nucleotides, the CDR3 is TGTGCCATCAGAACTAGCGGGACAAACACCGGGGAGCTGTTTTTT.